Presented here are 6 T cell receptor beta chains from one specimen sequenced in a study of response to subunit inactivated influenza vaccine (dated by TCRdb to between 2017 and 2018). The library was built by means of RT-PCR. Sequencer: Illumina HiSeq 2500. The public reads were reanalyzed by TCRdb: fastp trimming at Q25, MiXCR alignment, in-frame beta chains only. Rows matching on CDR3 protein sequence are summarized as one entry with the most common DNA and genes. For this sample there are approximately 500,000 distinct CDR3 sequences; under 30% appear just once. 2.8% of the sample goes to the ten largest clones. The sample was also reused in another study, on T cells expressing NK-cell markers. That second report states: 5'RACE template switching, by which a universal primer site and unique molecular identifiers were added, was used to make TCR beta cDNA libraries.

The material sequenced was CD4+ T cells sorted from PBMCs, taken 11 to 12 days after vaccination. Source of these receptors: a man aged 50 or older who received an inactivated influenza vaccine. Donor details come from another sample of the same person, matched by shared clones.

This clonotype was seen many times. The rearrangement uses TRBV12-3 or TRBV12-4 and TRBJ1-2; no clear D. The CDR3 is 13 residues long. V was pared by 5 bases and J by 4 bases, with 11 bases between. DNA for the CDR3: TGTGCCAGCAGTCCCGACGGATCCTATGGCTACACCTTC. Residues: CASSPDGSYGYTF.

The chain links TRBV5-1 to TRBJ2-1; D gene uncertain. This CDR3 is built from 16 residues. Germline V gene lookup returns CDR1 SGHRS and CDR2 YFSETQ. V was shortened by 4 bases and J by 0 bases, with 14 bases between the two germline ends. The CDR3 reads CASSPLQTSSYNEQFF. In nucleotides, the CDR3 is TGCGCCAGCAGCCCGTTACAAACGAGCTCCTACAATGAGCAGTTCTTC.

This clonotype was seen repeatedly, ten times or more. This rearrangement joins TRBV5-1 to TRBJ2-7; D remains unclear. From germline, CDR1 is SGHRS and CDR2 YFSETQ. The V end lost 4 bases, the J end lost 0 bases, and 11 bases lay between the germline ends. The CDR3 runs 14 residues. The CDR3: CASSPGPDSYEQYF. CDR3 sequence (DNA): TGCGCCAGCAGCCCCGGGCCCGACTCCTACGAGCAGTACTTC.

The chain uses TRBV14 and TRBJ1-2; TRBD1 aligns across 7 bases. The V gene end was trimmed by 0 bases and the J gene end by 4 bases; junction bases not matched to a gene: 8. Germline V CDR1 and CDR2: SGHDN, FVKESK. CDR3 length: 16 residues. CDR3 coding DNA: TGTGCCAGCAGCCAAGATGGGACAGCGGGATTCTATGGCTACACCTTC. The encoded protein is CASSQDGTAGFYGYTF.

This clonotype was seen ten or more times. The CDR3 here is CASSLEGEQFF. As DNA, the CDR3 is TGTGCCAGCAGCTTAGAGGGTGAGCAGTTCTTC. The chain links TRBV7-2 to TRBJ2-1; no reliable D call. The CDR3 loop spans 11 amino acids. Per the germline V gene, CDR1 is SGHTA and CDR2 is FQGNSA. Trimming took off 1 base at V and 9 bases at J, with 4 bases between the two ends.

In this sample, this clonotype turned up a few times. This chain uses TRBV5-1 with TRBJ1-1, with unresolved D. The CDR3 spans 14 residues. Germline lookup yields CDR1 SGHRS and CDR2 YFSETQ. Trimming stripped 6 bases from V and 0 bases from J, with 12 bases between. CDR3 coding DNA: TGCGCCAGCAAGGACGGAAAGATGAACACTGAAGCTTTCTTT. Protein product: CASKDGKMNTEAFF.